Listed below are T cell receptor beta chains from one sample, sequenced in a study of CD8+CD57+ T cells in acquired aplastic anemia. TCRdb re-called the reads through MiXCR, storing one row per CDR3 protein. The table shows roughly 58,000 distinct CDR3 sequences, with 55% occurring only once. Sequencing was performed on sorted CD4+, CD8+, or CD8+CD57+ T cells (not recorded which) from PBMCs. The receptors stem from a human donor in good health, serving as a control. Both conserved end residues are part of each CDR3. Fields, in order: V gene, clone size, J gene, D gene, CDR3 DNA, CDR3 protein. D genes are given only for firm matches. Size is stated for part of the rows, as once, few or many counts, or as a class when the clone is expanded.

V: TRBV3-1
size: many
J: TRBJ1-2
D: NA
DNA: TGTGCCAGCAGCCAGGGAAACTATGGCTACACCTTC
CDR3: CASSQGNYGYTF

V: TRBV24-1
size: NA
J: TRBJ2-7
D: TRBD2
DNA: TGTGCCACCACCAAAACCGGGACTAGCGGGAGGTACGAGCAGTACTTC
CDR3: CATTKTGTSGRYEQYF

V: TRBV7-6
size: NA
J: TRBJ2-3
D: NA
DNA: TGTGCCAGCAGCTTAGGCAGGGCGTGGGCGCAGTATTTT
CDR3: CASSLGRAWAQYF

V: TRBV11-2
size: NA
J: TRBJ1-5
D: NA
DNA: TGTGCCAGCAGCCTGAGATTGGGACCGAACAATCAGCCCCAGCATTTT
CDR3: CASSLRLGPNNQPQHF

V: TRBV5-6
size: NA
J: TRBJ1-2
D: NA
DNA: TGTGCCAGCAGCCCGCCGACCGGTGGAAACACCTTC
CDR3: CASSPPTGGNTF

V: TRBV14
size: medium-sized
J: TRBJ2-5
D: NA
DNA: TGTGCCAGCAGCCTAACAGAGACCCAGTACTTC
CDR3: CASSLTETQYF

V: TRBV2
size: NA
J: TRBJ2-7
D: TRBD2
DNA: TGTGCCAGCAGTGAATTGGCGGGAGGGCAGGGAGAGCAGTACTTC
CDR3: CASSELAGGQGEQYF

V: TRBV3-1
size: NA
J: TRBJ2-1
D: TRBD1
DNA: TGTGCCAGCAGTGAAGTAGGGACAGGGGGCAACAATGAGCAGTTCTTC
CDR3: CASSEVGTGGNNEQFF

V: TRBV3-1
size: many
J: TRBJ1-5
D: NA
DNA: TGTGCCAGCAGCCAAGATAGCCGGGGTAGAAATCAGCCCCAGCATTTT
CDR3: CASSQDSRGRNQPQHF

V: TRBV10-1
size: NA
J: TRBJ2-1
D: TRBD2
DNA: TGCGCCAGCAGCCATAGACTAGCGGGAGGAAACAATGAGCAGTTCTTC
CDR3: CASSHRLAGGNNEQFF

V: TRBV6-1
size: NA
J: TRBJ2-1
D: NA
DNA: TGTGCCAGCAGTGAGACTAGTTGGGGCTCCCTTTACAATGAGCAGTTCTTC
CDR3: CASSETSWGSLYNEQFF

V: TRBV29-1
size: NA
J: TRBJ1-6
D: NA
DNA: TGCAGCGTTGGGGAGAGCAAGCGGAATTCACCCCTCCACTTT
CDR3: CSVGESKRNSPLHF

V: TRBV20-1
size: many
J: TRBJ1-1
D: TRBD1
DNA: TGCAGTGCTAGGCTTACGGGACAGGGGAGCACTGAAGCTTTCTTT
CDR3: CSARLTGQGSTEAFF

V: TRBV19
size: NA
J: TRBJ1-2
D: NA
DNA: TGTGCCAGTAGTGGATTCTTATGTGCTAACTATGGCTACACCTTC
CDR3: CASSGFLCANYGYTF

V: TRBV2
size: NA
J: TRBJ2-7
D: NA
DNA: TGTGCCAGCAGTGTGGGAGACCCGCGGGACGAGCAGTACTTC
CDR3: CASSVGDPRDEQYF

V: TRBV4-1
size: many
J: TRBJ1-1
D: NA
DNA: TGCGCCAGCAGCCAAGAACCTGCCAGGGGCACTGAAGCTTTCTTT
CDR3: CASSQEPARGTEAFF

V: TRBV2
size: NA
J: TRBJ2-3
D: NA
DNA: TGTGCCGCCGGACGGGCGACTAGCACAGATACGCAGTATTTT
CDR3: CAAGRATSTDTQYF

V: TRBV5-1
size: many
J: TRBJ1-4
D: NA
DNA: TGCGCCAGCAGCTTGAAAGAGGCTCTCGGGGCGGAAAAACTGTTTTTT
CDR3: CASSLKEALGAEKLFF

V: TRBV19
size: NA
J: TRBJ1-6
D: NA
DNA: TGTGCCAGTAGTATCGGCCACAATTCACCCCTCCACTTT
CDR3: CASSIGHNSPLHF

V: TRBV25-1
size: NA
J: TRBJ1-1
D: NA
DNA: TGTGCCAGTGCTGGGAGGGGAATGGACACTGAAGCTTTCTTT
CDR3: CASAGRGMDTEAFF

V: TRBV19
size: medium-sized
J: TRBJ2-3
D: TRBD1
DNA: TGTGCCAGTCAGGGGGCTAGCACAGATACGCAGTATTTT
CDR3: CASQGASTDTQYF

V: TRBV20-1
size: few
J: TRBJ2-7
D: TRBD1
DNA: TGCAGTGCCGGACAGGGGGCATCTTACGAGCAGTACTTC
CDR3: CSAGQGASYEQYF

V: TRBV20-1
size: NA
J: TRBJ1-3
D: NA
DNA: TGCAGTGCTAGAGATACAGTAGGTGGAAACACCATATATTTT
CDR3: CSARDTVGGNTIYF

V: TRBV7-9
size: many
J: TRBJ2-5
D: TRBD1
DNA: TGTGCCAGCAGCGGGACAGGCCTTAGAGGTACCCAGTACTTC
CDR3: CASSGTGLRGTQYF

V: TRBV29-1
size: few
J: TRBJ2-7
D: NA
DNA: TGCAGCTTGGAGCGCGGGCAGGGGACCTACGAGCAGTACTTC
CDR3: CSLERGQGTYEQYF

V: TRBV20-1
size: many
J: TRBJ1-6
D: NA
DNA: TGCAGTGCTAGAGATCCCGCCAGAGCCAATTCACCCCTCCACTTT
CDR3: CSARDPARANSPLHF

V: TRBV12-3/TRBV12-4
size: NA
J: TRBJ1-6
D: NA
DNA: TGTGCCAGCAGCTCAAACGGGAATTCACCCCTCCACTTT
CDR3: CASSSNGNSPLHF

V: TRBV15
size: once
J: TRBJ2-1
D: TRBD2
DNA: TGTGCCACCAGCAGAGACAGGATTGCGGGAGTTCGTGAGCAGTTCTTC
CDR3: CATSRDRIAGVREQFF

V: TRBV24-1
size: NA
J: TRBJ2-1
D: NA
DNA: TGTGCCACCAGTGTATCGGGAAGTCCCTCCTACAATGAGCAGTTCTTC
CDR3: CATSVSGSPSYNEQFF

V: TRBV5-1
size: NA
J: TRBJ1-1
D: NA
DNA: TGCGCCAGCAGCCTCCGGGTCTACACTGAAGCTTTCTTT
CDR3: CASSLRVYTEAFF

V: TRBV10-3
size: NA
J: TRBJ2-2
D: TRBD2
DNA: TGTGCCACCGGACTAGCGGGAGACACCGGGGAGCTGTTTTTT
CDR3: CATGLAGDTGELFF

V: TRBV7-8
size: NA
J: TRBJ2-7
D: NA
DNA: TGTGCCAGCAGCTTAAAATCATACGAGCAGTACTTC
CDR3: CASSLKSYEQYF

V: TRBV7-9
size: many
J: TRBJ2-1
D: TRBD2
DNA: TGTGCCAGCAGCTTGGTAGCGGGAGGTACCTACAATGAACAGTTCTTC
CDR3: CASSLVAGGTYNEQFF

V: TRBV19
size: NA
J: TRBJ1-4
D: NA
DNA: TGTGCCAGTACTAGCGGGAGTGAAAAACTGTTTTTT
CDR3: CASTSGSEKLFF

V: TRBV9
size: NA
J: TRBJ1-6
D: NA
DNA: TGTGCCAGCAGCGTAGGGCAGTATAATTCACCCCTCCACTTT
CDR3: CASSVGQYNSPLHF

V: TRBV24-1
size: NA
J: TRBJ2-2
D: NA
DNA: TGTGCCACCAGTGAAGGACAGCTCACCGGGGAGCTGTTTTTT
CDR3: CATSEGQLTGELFF

V: TRBV24-1
size: NA
J: TRBJ2-7
D: NA
DNA: TGTGCCACCAGTGAGCAGGGTTTCTACGAGCAGTACTTC
CDR3: CATSEQGFYEQYF

V: TRBV10-1
size: NA
J: TRBJ1-5
D: TRBD1
DNA: TGCGCCAGCAGTGAGACAAAAAACGTGAACGGGACAGTTAATCAGCCCCAGCATTTT
CDR3: CASSETKNVNGTVNQPQHF

V: TRBV29-1
size: NA
J: TRBJ2-1
D: TRBD2
DNA: TGCAGCGTGGAAGGCGGGGGGCACAATGAGCAGTTCTTC
CDR3: CSVEGGGHNEQFF

V: TRBV7-3
size: many
J: TRBJ2-3
D: NA
DNA: TGTGCCAGCAGCTCCCGACGGAGCCCCACAGATACGCAGTATTTT
CDR3: CASSSRRSPTDTQYF

V: TRBV7-8
size: NA
J: TRBJ2-1
D: TRBD2
DNA: TGTGCCAGCAGCTTGACGACTAGCGGGCAAAATGAGCAGTTCTTC
CDR3: CASSLTTSGQNEQFF

V: TRBV10-2
size: NA
J: TRBJ2-7
D: NA
DNA: TGCGCCAGCAGCCAGAGGGGGACCTACGAGCAGTACTTC
CDR3: CASSQRGTYEQYF

V: TRBV10-2
size: medium-sized
J: TRBJ2-7
D: TRBD1
DNA: TGCGCCAGCAGGACCGACAGGGCCTCGTTCTACGAGCAGTACTTC
CDR3: CASRTDRASFYEQYF

V: TRBV7-3
size: NA
J: TRBJ2-7
D: NA
DNA: TGTGCCAGCAGCTTAACGGGGGGCCTTGACGAGCAGTACTTC
CDR3: CASSLTGGLDEQYF

V: TRBV6-1
size: many
J: TRBJ2-1
D: TRBD2
DNA: TGTGCCAGCAGTAGGGGGACTAGTCGTTACAATGAGCAGTTCTTC
CDR3: CASSRGTSRYNEQFF

V: TRBV25-1
size: NA
J: TRBJ1-2
D: NA
DNA: TGTGCCAGCAGTTACTTCCGAGGCGGGGCGGGGGGGGATGGCTACACCTTC
CDR3: CASSYFRGGAGGDGYTF

V: TRBV29-1
size: once
J: TRBJ1-5
D: NA
DNA: TGCAGCGTTCGACACTCTCACAATCAGCCCCAGCATTTT
CDR3: CSVRHSHNQPQHF

V: TRBV3-1
size: many
J: TRBJ1-1
D: NA
DNA: TGTGCCAGCAGCGACGTACAGGGAGATACTGAAGCTTTCTTT
CDR3: CASSDVQGDTEAFF

V: TRBV2
size: once
J: TRBJ1-6
D: TRBD1
DNA: TGTGCCAGCAGCGGGACAGACAATTCACCCCTCCACTTT
CDR3: CASSGTDNSPLHF

V: TRBV10-3
size: once
J: TRBJ2-7
D: NA
DNA: TGTGCCATCAGTGTGTCTTTAGCGGAATACTACGAGCAGTACTTC
CDR3: CAISVSLAEYYEQYF

V: TRBV5-1
size: many
J: TRBJ1-1
D: TRBD1
DNA: TGCGCCAGCACCCCGACAGGGGGCGCCTCAGGTGAAGCTTTCTTT
CDR3: CASTPTGGASGEAFF

V: TRBV29-1
size: NA
J: TRBJ1-2
D: NA
DNA: TGCAGCGGCAGCGGCCTCTATGGCTACACCTTC
CDR3: CSGSGLYGYTF

V: TRBV2
size: NA
J: TRBJ2-1
D: NA
DNA: TGTGCCAGCAGTGAAGAACGGGACAATGAGCAGTTCTTC
CDR3: CASSEERDNEQFF

V: TRBV7-7
size: NA
J: TRBJ2-7
D: TRBD1
DNA: TGTGCTAGCAGCCCTGGGACAGGGGAGCAGTACTTC
CDR3: CASSPGTGEQYF

V: TRBV7-9
size: NA
J: TRBJ2-3
D: NA
DNA: TGTGCCAGCAGTTCAAATACGCAGTATTTT
CDR3: CASSSNTQYF

V: TRBV2
size: medium-sized
J: TRBJ2-3
D: TRBD1
DNA: TGTGCCAGCAGGGGACAGGGGGCATTCGATACGCAGTATTTT
CDR3: CASRGQGAFDTQYF

V: TRBV12-3/TRBV12-4
size: NA
J: TRBJ1-2
D: NA
DNA: TGTGCCAGCAGTTTGGAAGGCCACGTCCTTGGCTACACCTTC
CDR3: CASSLEGHVLGYTF

V: TRBV7-2
size: many
J: TRBJ2-2
D: TRBD2
DNA: TGTGCCAGCAGCGAGACTAGCGGATACACCGGGGAGCTGTTTTTT
CDR3: CASSETSGYTGELFF